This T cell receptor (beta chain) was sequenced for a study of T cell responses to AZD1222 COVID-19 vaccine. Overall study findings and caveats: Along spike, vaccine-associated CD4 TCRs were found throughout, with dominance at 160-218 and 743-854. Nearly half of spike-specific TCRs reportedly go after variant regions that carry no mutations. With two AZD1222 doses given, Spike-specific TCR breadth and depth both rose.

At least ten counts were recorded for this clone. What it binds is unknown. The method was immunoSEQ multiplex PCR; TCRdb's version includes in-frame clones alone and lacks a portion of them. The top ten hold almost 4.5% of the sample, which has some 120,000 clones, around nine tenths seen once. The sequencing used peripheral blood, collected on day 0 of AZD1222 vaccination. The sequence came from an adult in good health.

In DNA, the CDR3 is TGTGCCAGCAGCCCGCGGGAGGGCGGGGAGCTGTTTTTT. Residues: CASSPREGGELFF. The rearrangement uses TRBV3-1 (or the pseudogene TRBV3-2) and TRBJ2-2; TRBD2 matches at 9 bases. CDR1 and CDR2 from the germline V gene are LGHDT and YNNKEL (reference sequence). The J segment lost 7 bases and the V segment lost 4 bases, leaving 1 base of the junction unmatched. The CDR3 runs to 13 residues.